This T cell receptor beta chain emerged from a study of CD8 T cells in Susac syndrome. This CDR3 region has 13 residues. CDR1 is LGHDT and CDR2 is YNNKEL in the germline V gene (reference sequence). The trim removed 1 base at V and 7 bases at J, leaving 3 bases unmatched. Negative isolation yielded the CD8+ and CD4+ T cells, while FACS enriched the TEMRA cells. This clonotype occurred a few times. After extraction with the RNeasy kit, about 0.45 to 1 ug of the RNA was reverse transcribed using random hexamers. The authors amplified TCR beta CDR3 across 54 Vbeta and 13 Jbeta using immunoSEQ multiplex PCR. MiXCR, run by TCRdb on the immunoSEQ multiplex PCR reads, gives a single entry per CDR3 protein. Here the sample spans just under 150,000 distinct CDR3 sequences, less than 95% being singletons.

The clonotype was recovered from a human donor in good health. V usage is TRBV3-1 and J usage is TRBJ1-2; TRBD1 aligns across 7 bases. Source material: CD4+ T cells from PBMCs. As DNA, the CDR3 is TGTGCCAGCAGCCAAGGACAGGGTGGTGGCTACACCTTC. It codes for CASSQGQGGGYTF.